The source of this T cell receptor beta chain is a study of blood T cell repertoires in COVID-19. About the study: Samples of COVID-19 (acute and convalescent) were obtained from the United States, Italy and Spain. Sample material is recorded as cDNA or gDNA derived from T cells, B-cell-depleted T cells, or PBMCs.

The CDR3 runs 16 residues. The V gene's germline CDR1 is SGHRS and CDR2 YFSETQ. V was clipped by 4 bases and J by 0 bases, with 16 bases between them. The protocol was immunoSEQ multiplex PCR, while the TCRdb copy is restricted to in-frame clones and leaves out a portion. Of about 140,000 clones in the sample, around 81% were seen once. J is TRBJ1-1 and V is TRBV5-1; possibly TRBD1 for D (5 bases). The receptor comes from a human donor in a cohort sampled during active COVID-19. Sequences were obtained from peripheral blood. CDR3 DNA: TGCGCCAGCAGCCCAGCCGTCCGGGGGATGAACACTGAAGCTTTCTTT. It specifies CASSPAVRGMNTEAFF.